Listed below are T cell receptor beta chains from one sample, sequenced in a study of blood T cell repertoires in COVID-19. TCRdb keeps only in-frame clones here, not all; method: immunoSEQ multiplex PCR. This sample has 150,000 to 190,000 clones; around 84% occur once, and the top ten carry under 9.5%. What was sequenced was PBMCs or T cells enriched from blood (not recorded which). These receptors came from a man in his fifties who had recovered from COVID-19. CDR3s include the opening cysteine and the closing phenylalanine or tryptophan. The order of the fields is J gene, V gene, D gene, clone size, CDR3 DNA, CDR3 protein. D genes are given only for firm matches. For some rows the clone size is stated as once, few or many, or as a class when expanded; others skip it.

>TRBJ1-2|TRBV3-1/TRBV3-2|.|.
TGTGCCAGCAGCCAACTTTCCTATGGCTACACCTTC
CASSQLSYGYTF
>TRBJ2-5|TRBV24-1|TRBD1|many
TGTGCCACCAGTGAGGGACAGGGAGTTGAGACCCAGTACTTC
CATSEGQGVETQYF
>TRBJ1-6|TRBV21-1|.|.
TGTGCCAGCAGCAAAGTGGGGGGGGACAGGTCTTATAATTCACCCCTCCACTTT
CASSKVGGDRSYNSPLHF
>TRBJ1-2|TRBV25-1|.|.
TGTGCCAGCACCCCCCGTGGGGGGTTTGGCTACACCTTC
CASTPRGGFGYTF
>TRBJ2-5|TRBV5-1|TRBD2|once
TGCGCCAGCCGCTACACGACTAGCGGGGGAGAAAAGACCCAGTACTTC
CASRYTTSGGEKTQYF
>TRBJ1-5|TRBV7-9|.|.
TGTGCCAGCAGCTCTCGGTTTTGGGCTAGCAATCAGCCCCAGCATTTT
CASSSRFWASNQPQHF
>TRBJ2-7|TRBV3-1/TRBV3-2|TRBD2|few
TGTGCCAGCAGCCAAGGGCTAGCGGGTACACAGTACTTC
CASSQGLAGTQYF
>TRBJ1-1|TRBV15|.|.
TGTGCCACCAGCATACTTCAGGGGTTTGGAACTGAAGCTTTCTTT
CATSILQGFGTEAFF
>TRBJ2-7|TRBV30|TRBD1|.
TGTGCCTGGAGTGTCCCATCGACAGGGGTGTACGAGCAGTACTTC
CAWSVPSTGVYEQYF
>TRBJ2-3|TRBV11-2|TRBD2|.
TGTGCCAGCAGCTTAGCCCCAGCGGGGGGTCGAAATACGCAGTATTTT
CASSLAPAGGRNTQYF
>TRBJ2-2|TRBV7-9|TRBD1|.
TGTGCCAGCAGCTGGGGACAGGGGTCCGGGGAGCTGTTTTTT
CASSWGQGSGELFF
>TRBJ2-7|TRBV5-5|TRBD1|.
TGTGCCAGCAGCTTCCAGGCGAGACAGGGGGGAGAGCAGTACTTC
CASSFQARQGGEQYF
>TRBJ2-7|TRBV2|TRBD1|.
TGTGCCAGCAGGGTTGGGACAGGGAATTCCTACGAGCAGTACTTC
CASRVGTGNSYEQYF
>TRBJ2-3|TRBV9|.|.
TGTGCCAGCAGCGTAGGTCCCAACCGCGGGGGCGGGGTGACAGATACGCAGTATTTT
CASSVGPNRGGGVTDTQYF
>TRBJ1-1|TRBV4-2|.|.
TGTGCCAGCAGCAAAGCAGGGGTTACTGAAGCTTTCTTT
CASSKAGVTEAFF
>TRBJ1-4|TRBV15|.|.
TGTGCCACCAGCAGGGCGACAATGGGCAATGAAAAACTGTTTTTT
CATSRATMGNEKLFF
>TRBJ1-1|TRBV7-3|.|.
TGTGCCAGCAGCTCCAGGGTAGCCACTGAAGCTTTCTTT
CASSSRVATEAFF
>TRBJ1-2|TRBV9|TRBD1|.
TGTGCCAGCAGCGTAGACGCAGGGGGGATCGACTATGGCTACACCTTC
CASSVDAGGIDYGYTF
>TRBJ2-5|TRBV5-1|TRBD1|.
TGCGCCAGCAGCCACACAGGGGCGGGAGAGACCCAGTACTTC
CASSHTGAGETQYF
>TRBJ1-1|TRBV3-1/TRBV3-2|.|.
TGTGCCAGCAGCCGCGGGGGGACTGAAGCTTTCTTT
CASSRGGTEAFF
>TRBJ1-2|TRBV7-6|TRBD1|once
TGTGCCAGCAGCCCGTGGGACAGGGATAGTGGCTACACCTTC
CASSPWDRDSGYTF
>TRBJ2-2|TRBV21-1|.|.
TGTGCCAGCAGCAAAACTCCACTCCTGAACACCGGGGAGCTGTTTTTT
CASSKTPLLNTGELFF
>TRBJ1-4|TRBV19|TRBD1|.
TGTGCCAGTGGGGAGGGACAGGGCGTCGAAAAACTGTTTTTT
CASGEGQGVEKLFF
>TRBJ2-1|TRBV3-1/TRBV3-2|TRBD1|.
TGTGCCAGCAGACGACAGGGGTCCTACAATGAGCAGTTCTTC
CASRRQGSYNEQFF
>TRBJ1-2|TRBV5-6|.|.
TGTGCCAGCAGCTTGTCCGGGGGGAACTATGGCTACACCTTC
CASSLSGGNYGYTF
>TRBJ2-5|TRBV7-2|.|.
TGTGCCAGCAGCTTCGCAGGCCAAGAGACCCAGTACTTC
CASSFAGQETQYF
>TRBJ1-3|TRBV5-1|TRBD1|.
TGCGCCAGCAGCTTGACAGGGGCCTTCTCTGGAAACACCATATATTTT
CASSLTGAFSGNTIYF
>TRBJ2-5|TRBV11-2|TRBD1|.
TGTGCCAGCAGTACCGGGGACAGAGAGACCCAGTACTTC
CASSTGDRETQYF
>TRBJ2-3|TRBV7-6|TRBD2|few
TGTGCCAGCAGCTACGGACTAGGATTCACAGATACGCAGTATTTT
CASSYGLGFTDTQYF
>TRBJ2-6|TRBV4-1|.|.
TGCGCCAGCAGCCCGATGGAGGGTTTCTCTGGGGCCAACGTCCTGACTTTC
CASSPMEGFSGANVLTF
>TRBJ1-2|TRBV29-1|.|.
TGCAGCGTTGACGGCCAGGGGCTAGGGCTTGGCTACACCTTC
CSVDGQGLGLGYTF
>TRBJ1-1|TRBV18|.|.
TGTGCCAGCTCACCGGGCATTATGAACACTGAAGCTTTCTTT
CASSPGIMNTEAFF
>TRBJ2-7|TRBV5-4|TRBD1|.
TGTGCCAGCAGCTTTGGTTTGGGACAGGGGAGCTACGAGCAGTACTTC
CASSFGLGQGSYEQYF
>TRBJ1-4|TRBV9|.|.
TGTGCCAGCAGCACGCGACAGGACCCTAACGAAAAACTGTTTTTT
CASSTRQDPNEKLFF
>TRBJ1-2|TRBV14|.|.
TGTGCCAGCAGCCAAGACGCGGGCCACTATGGCTACACCTTC
CASSQDAGHYGYTF